This TCR beta chain stems from a study of cytomegalovirus exposure and HLA in healthy donors. Study conclusions and caveats: For TCR beta chains, V- and J-gene trimming was later linked to a missense DCLRE1C variant. Productive rates of about 90% or about 30% were seen for most TCR beta V segments in an earlier analysis.

As for this clone: Antigen unknown. A junction end diverges from the germline sequence, so it may reflect a read error. The sample holds other DNA sequences that translate to the same CDR3.

Amplification used 60 Vbeta primers and 13 Jbeta primers. Sequencing used immunoSEQ multiplex PCR; TCRdb keeps in-frame clones, though not all of them. The sample includes fewer than 200,000 clones, around 76% of them seen just once. Germline-derived CDR1 and CDR2 are SNHLY and FYNNEI. CDR3 length: 15 residues. The TCR originated in a man in his forties or fifties in good health and CMV-seropositive. Input material: PBMCs. The V and J genes are TRBV2 and TRBJ2-7; the match to TRBD1 covers 9 bases. The CDR3 coding sequence is TGTGCCAGCAGTCCAAAGAGGGGACAGGGCTACGAGCAATACTTC. Translation: CASSPKRGQGYEQYF.